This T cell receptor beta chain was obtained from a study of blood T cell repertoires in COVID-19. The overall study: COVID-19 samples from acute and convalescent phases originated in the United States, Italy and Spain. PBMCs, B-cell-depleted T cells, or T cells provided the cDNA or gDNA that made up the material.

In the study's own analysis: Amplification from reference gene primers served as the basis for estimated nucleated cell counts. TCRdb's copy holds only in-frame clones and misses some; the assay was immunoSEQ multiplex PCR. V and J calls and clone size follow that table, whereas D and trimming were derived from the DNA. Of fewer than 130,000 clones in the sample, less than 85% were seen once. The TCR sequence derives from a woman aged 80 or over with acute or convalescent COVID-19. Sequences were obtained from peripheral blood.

The CDR3 protein is CASSQRREVYYEQYF. Here the CDR3 DNA reads TGCGCCAGCAGCCAAAGGCGGGAGGTCTACTACGAGCAGTACTTC. This chain connects TRBV4-3 to TRBJ2-7, with TRBD2 identical over 8 bases. Looked up from germline, CDR1 is LGHNA and CDR2 is YSLEER. The CDR3 is 15 amino acids. V lost 2 bases, J lost 3 bases, and 6 bases stayed unmatched.